This is a list of T cell receptor beta chains from one sample in a study of response to subunit inactivated influenza vaccine. Using its own MiXCR run on the RT-PCR reads, TCRdb lists one record per CDR3 protein. Here the sample spans hundreds of thousands of distinct CDR3 sequences, less than 20% being singletons. This specimen was PBMCs from blood, taken about 5 days after vaccination. The receptors shown here come from a man aged 50 to 60 who received an inactivated influenza vaccine. Both conserved end residues are part of each CDR3. A D gene is named only where the DNA matches it firmly. Part of the rows lack a size; the others show once, few, many or a class for expanded clones.

j_call: TRBJ2-3; clone_size: -; d_call: TRBD1; v_call: TRBV29-1; cdr3_aa: CSVSGQANRDTQYF; cdr3_nt: TGCAGCGTCTCTGGACAGGCCAACCGGGATACGCAGTATTTT
j_call: TRBJ2-2; clone_size: few; d_call: -; v_call: TRBV20-1; cdr3_aa: CSASQSHGELFF; cdr3_nt: TGCAGTGCTAGCCAGTCCCACGGGGAGCTGTTTTTT
j_call: TRBJ1-1; clone_size: -; d_call: -; v_call: TRBV6-6; cdr3_aa: CASSSKGFQAFF; cdr3_nt: TGTGCCAGCAGCTCCAAGGGGTTTCAAGCTTTCTTT
j_call: TRBJ2-7; clone_size: few; d_call: -; v_call: TRBV20-1; cdr3_aa: CSARVWDRLSYEQYF; cdr3_nt: TGCAGTGCTAGAGTCTGGGACCGACTCTCCTACGAGCAGTACTTC
j_call: TRBJ2-7; clone_size: few; d_call: TRBD2; v_call: TRBV7-2; cdr3_aa: CASSLARGNTYEQYF; cdr3_nt: TGTGCCAGCAGCTTAGCGCGGGGGAACACCTACGAGCAGTACTTC
j_call: TRBJ2-7; clone_size: few; d_call: TRBD2; v_call: TRBV7-9; cdr3_aa: CASSLLSGRVGYEQYF; cdr3_nt: TGTGCCAGCAGCTTACTTAGCGGGAGAGTGGGGTACGAGCAGTACTTC
j_call: TRBJ2-1; clone_size: -; d_call: -; v_call: TRBV9; cdr3_aa: CASSAQIDRDPKSSYNEQFF; cdr3_nt: TGTGCCAGCAGCGCGCAAATCGACCGGGACCCAAAGAGCTCCTACAATGAGCAGTTCTTC
j_call: TRBJ2-1; clone_size: few; d_call: TRBD2; v_call: TRBV12-3/TRBV12-4; cdr3_aa: CASSFRGGANEQFF; cdr3_nt: TGTGCCAGCAGTTTTCGCGGGGGGGCCAATGAGCAGTTCTTC
j_call: TRBJ2-1; clone_size: -; d_call: TRBD1; v_call: TRBV18; cdr3_aa: CASSPRGQLSYEQFF; cdr3_nt: TGTGCCAGCTCCCCCAGGGGACAGCTTAGCTATGAGCAGTTCTTC
j_call: TRBJ2-5; clone_size: few; d_call: TRBD2; v_call: TRBV24-1; cdr3_aa: CATSESSGSRWETQYF; cdr3_nt: TGTGCCACCAGTGAATCAAGCGGGAGTAGATGGGAGACCCAGTACTTC
j_call: TRBJ2-3; clone_size: -; d_call: TRBD2; v_call: TRBV28; cdr3_aa: CASSDTSGGLTDTQYF; cdr3_nt: TGTGCCAGCAGTGACACTAGCGGGGGACTCACAGATACGCAGTATTTT
j_call: TRBJ2-7; clone_size: many; d_call: TRBD1; v_call: TRBV7-2; cdr3_aa: CASSTYRGLYEQYF; cdr3_nt: TGTGCCAGCAGCACTTACAGGGGTCTCTACGAGCAGTACTTC
j_call: TRBJ2-3; clone_size: -; d_call: -; v_call: TRBV7-2; cdr3_aa: CASRGGGMADTQYF; cdr3_nt: TGTGCCAGCCGGGGAGGGGGGATGGCAGATACGCAGTATTTT
j_call: TRBJ2-1; clone_size: many; d_call: TRBD2; v_call: TRBV6-1; cdr3_aa: CASRISGGGYNEQFF; cdr3_nt: TGTGCCAGCAGGATTAGCGGGGGGGGTTACAATGAGCAGTTCTTC
j_call: TRBJ2-7; clone_size: many; d_call: -; v_call: TRBV5-1; cdr3_aa: CASSLGSSYEQYF; cdr3_nt: TGTGCCAGCAGCTTGGGGAGCTCCTACGAGCAGTACTTC
j_call: TRBJ1-1; clone_size: few; d_call: -; v_call: TRBV20-1; cdr3_aa: CSARVGLNTEAFF; cdr3_nt: TGCAGTGCTAGAGTGGGGCTAAACACTGAAGCTTTCTTT
j_call: TRBJ1-2; clone_size: few; d_call: -; v_call: TRBV7-8; cdr3_aa: CASSPTSRTTGYTF; cdr3_nt: TGTGCCAGCAGCCCCACCTCCCGAACAACTGGCTACACCTTC
j_call: TRBJ2-2; clone_size: -; d_call: TRBD2; v_call: TRBV5-1; cdr3_aa: CASSPRGAGELFF; cdr3_nt: TGCGCCAGCAGCCCACGGGGGGCCGGGGAGCTGTTTTTT
j_call: TRBJ2-7; clone_size: -; d_call: TRBD2; v_call: TRBV20-1; cdr3_aa: CSARDRLAGVDEQYF; cdr3_nt: TGCAGTGCTAGAGATCGTCTAGCGGGAGTCGACGAGCAGTACTTC
j_call: TRBJ2-7; clone_size: few; d_call: -; v_call: TRBV15; cdr3_aa: CATSRDFGEQYF; cdr3_nt: TGTGCCACCAGCAGAGACTTTGGTGAGCAGTACTTC
j_call: TRBJ2-7; clone_size: few; d_call: -; v_call: TRBV7-2; cdr3_aa: CASSYAPPGAPYEQYF; cdr3_nt: TGTGCCAGCAGCTACGCTCCTCCAGGGGCTCCCTACGAGCAGTACTTC
j_call: TRBJ1-4; clone_size: once; d_call: -; v_call: TRBV7-8; cdr3_aa: CASSLGGVHEKLFF; cdr3_nt: TGTGCCAGCAGCTTAGGGGGCGTCCATGAAAAACTGTTTTTT
j_call: TRBJ2-1; clone_size: -; d_call: TRBD1; v_call: TRBV4-3; cdr3_aa: CASSQGTGTNNEQFF; cdr3_nt: TGCGCCAGCAGCCAAGGGACAGGGACCAACAATGAGCAGTTCTTC
j_call: TRBJ2-1; clone_size: -; d_call: -; v_call: TRBV7-2; cdr3_aa: CASSPSGTLTYNEQFF; cdr3_nt: TGTGCCAGCAGTCCTTCCGGGACACTTACGTACAATGAGCAGTTCTTC
j_call: TRBJ2-1; clone_size: -; d_call: TRBD2; v_call: TRBV7-2; cdr3_aa: CASSFALLAGGSYNEQFF; cdr3_nt: TGTGCCAGCAGCTTCGCACTATTGGCGGGGGGTTCCTACAATGAGCAGTTCTTC